The 3 T cell receptor beta chains presented below share a single source sample, sequenced in a study of identical twins. TCRdb reprocessed the 5' RACE reads via MiXCR and lists one record per CDR3 protein. The repertoire holds 200,000 to 250,000 distinct CDR3 sequences, 7.5% seen once, with roughly 2% in the top ten. These data were also reused for a study on yellow fever vaccine responses in identical twins.

The material sequenced was memory (CD45RO+) T cells sorted from blood. Receptors were obtained from a woman aged 18-35 years in good health.

At least ten counts were recorded for this clonotype. This chain links TRBV5-1 with TRBJ2-2; D may be TRBD1 (5 bases). The CDR3 consists of 16 residues. Germline V gene sequence: CDR1 SGHRS, CDR2 YFSETQ. Trimming stripped 4 bases from V and 2 bases from J, with 15 bases between. DNA for the CDR3: TGCGCCAGCAGCGCATCGACAGCCACAAACACCGGGGAGCTGTTTTTT. Its protein is CASSASTATNTGELFF. Full variable domain (rest looked up from reference TRBV5-1 and TRBJ2-2): KAGVTQTPRYLIKTRGQQVTLSCSPISGHRSVSWYQQTPGQGLQFLFEYFSETQRNKGNFPGRFSGRQFSNSRSEMNVSTLELGDSALYLCASSASTATNTGELFFGEGSRLTVL.

This clonotype was counted at least ten times. The CDR3 loop reads CASRLLGNTEAFF. In nucleotides, the CDR3 is TGCGCCAGCAGACTACTCGGGAACACTGAAGCTTTCTTT. This chain uses TRBV5-1 with TRBJ1-1; no clear D. The CDR3 loop spans 13 amino acids. The germline gives CDR1 SGHRS, CDR2 YFSETQ. V was pared by 5 bases and J by 1 base, with 9 bases between.

This clonotype was recorded at least ten times. The chain joins TRBV12-3 or TRBV12-4 to TRBJ2-7; possibly TRBD1 for D (5 bases). The CDR3 consists of 13 residues. The germline V and J ends were trimmed by 7 bases and 4 bases, with 14 bases remaining between them. In nucleotides, the CDR3 is TGTGCCAGCACGCTTGGGCAGGGTTACGAGCAGTACTTC. It codes for CASTLGQGYEQYF.